This T cell receptor beta chain was documented in a study of PD-1 blockade in classical Hodgkin lymphoma. General study findings and limits: Prior to therapy, complete responders displayed diversity much like that of newly diagnosed patients. Patients starting nivolumab under 1 year after ASCT were excluded.

The germline CDR1 and CDR2 sequences are SGDLS and YYNGEE. The CDR3 length is 14 residues. Trimming took 3 bases from V and 10 from J, leaving 18 bases between them. The table came from immunoSEQ multiplex PCR; TCRdb's copy has only in-frame clones and leaves some out. The table records 40,000 to 50,000 clones, 78% of them present only once. On this clone: Antigen unknown.

Every single patient, without exception, relapsed after autologous stem cell transplantation, and brentuximab vedotin exposure varied. The clonotype was recovered from a human donor with classical Hodgkin lymphoma. The source material was peripheral blood mononuclear cells (PBMCs), sampled at baseline. This chain connects TRBV9 to TRBJ2-3; D is perhaps TRBD1 (6 bases). The CDR3 loop is CASSEGVSPGSQYF. The CDR3 nucleotides read TGTGCCAGCAGCGAGGGGGTCAGCCCGGGGTCGCAGTATTTT.